This entry features one T cell receptor (beta chain) sequence. What this receptor recognizes is not known. Base qualities are not recorded, but no much larger clone differs from it by a single base. Libraries were prepared through the immunoSEQ multiplex PCR assay. TCRdb carries this immuneACCESS record with in-frame sequences only. Its versions omit some clonotypes, under half of them owing to an unresolved V gene in the studies checked, with the rest unexplained. This sample gives roughly 45,000 clones in total; roughly 95% of them show up just once. 3.9% of the sample rests with the top ten. These data are taken from a study of T cell changes during pregnancy in multiple sclerosis (dated by TCRdb to between 2019 and 2020). Regarding the study in general: The study looked at changes in the T cell repertoire across pregnancy in women with multiple sclerosis.

The germline V and J ends show losses of 3 bases and 4 bases respectively, and no gene match explains 6 bases of the junction. The CDR3, cysteine through phenylalanine, is 15 amino acids long. The DNA shown is the 45-base CDR3, in frame from base 1. Via the germline V gene, CDR1 is MDHEN and CDR2 SYDVKM. The chain couples TRBV28 to TRBJ1-5; 7 bases in the junction line up with TRBD1. The starting material was CD8+ T cells from peripheral blood mononuclear cells, obtained after pregnancy. The TCR originated in a female donor with multiple sclerosis, enrolled in a pregnancy study. The CDR3 is CASSFWTGVNQPQHF. The nucleotide sequence reads TGTGCCAGCAGTTTTTGGACAGGAGTGAATCAGCCCCAGCATTTT. The CDR3, completed at both ends by the reference TRBV28 and TRBJ1-5 genes, gives the full variable domain DVKVTQSSRYLVKRTGEKVFLECVQDMDHENMFWYRQDPGLGLRLIYFSYDVKMKEKGDIPEGYSVSREKKERFSLILESASTNQTSMYLCASSFWTGVNQPQHFGDGTRLSIL.